One sample yielded the 21 T cell receptor beta chains listed below, sequenced in a study of glioma-infiltrating T cells. TCR alpha and beta CDR3 regions were amplified from RNA using iRepertoire nested multiplex PCR. MiXCR, applied by TCRdb to the multiplex PCR reads, yields one record per CDR3 protein. The sample has approximately 90,000 distinct CDR3 sequences; about 23% are singletons. Material for sequencing was glioma tissue, nonneoplastic brain tissue, or PBMCs (not recorded which). These receptors were taken from a human donor with low-grade glioma or glioblastoma, undergoing nonglioma brain surgery, or in good health (not recorded which).

This clonotype was found many times. V gene TRBV12-3 or TRBV12-4 combines with J gene TRBJ2-1; D remains ambiguous. The CDR3 is 16 amino acids. Trimming stripped 3 bases from V and 0 bases from J, with 12 bases between. CDR3 amino acids: CASSFSTPSSYNEQFF. The CDR3 DNA sequence: TGTGCCAGCAGTTTCAGTACCCCAAGCTCCTACAATGAGCAGTTCTTC.

This clonotype was detected ten times or more. The V and J genes are TRBV19 and TRBJ1-5, with unresolved D. The germline V gene encodes CDR1 LNHDA and CDR2 SQIVND (reference sequence). The V end was cut by 3 bases, the J end by 0 bases, with 12 bases between. This CDR3 has 16 residues. The CDR3 coding sequence is TGTGCCAGTAGTATGGTACCCCCGAATAGCAATCAGCCCCAGCATTTT. Translated, it gives CASSMVPPNSNQPQHF.

This clonotype was counted at least ten times. V gene TRBV6-1 combines with J gene TRBJ2-1; possibly TRBD1 for D (6 bases). Trimming left V 8 bases short and J 6 bases short, with 23 bases between. Germline V CDR1 and CDR2: MNHNS, SASEGT. The CDR3 is 16 residues long. CDR3 sequence: CASHPLGTSRGNEQFF. CDR3 sequence (DNA): TGTGCCAGCCACCCTTTAGGGACAAGCCGAGGCAATGAGCAGTTCTTC.

This clonotype was seen repeatedly, ten times or more. The chain is built from TRBV18 and TRBJ1-1, with 7 nucleotides matching TRBD1. Germline values: CDR1 KGHSH, CDR2 LQKENI. This CDR3 comprises 14 residues. V lost 3 bases and J lost 1; bases outside the gene matches: 2. Here the CDR3 reads CASSPGTANTEAFF. In DNA, the CDR3 is TGTGCCAGCTCACCCGGGACAGCGAACACTGAAGCTTTCTTT.

The sample holds a few counts of this clonotype. The chain combines TRBV27 with TRBJ2-7; possibly TRBD1 for D (6 bases). The ends were cut back, 3 bases at V and 1 base at J, with 7 bases in the middle. The germline gives CDR1 MNHEY, CDR2 SMNVEV (reference sequence). The CDR3 spans 13 residues. The CDR3 reads CASSFDRSYEQYF. The DNA for the CDR3 is TGTGCCAGCAGTTTCGACAGGTCCTACGAGCAGTACTTC.

This clonotype showed up many times. This chain links TRBV20-1 with TRBJ1-5, with 8 bases identical to TRBD1. Germline lookup yields CDR1 DFQATT and CDR2 SNEGSKA (reference sequence). V trimming: 6 bases; J trimming: 4 bases; junction bases outside the gene matches: 2. The CDR3 extends over 12 amino acids. The CDR3 region is CSARTGNQPQHF. The CDR3 region has the DNA TGCAGTGCAAGGACAGGGAATCAGCCCCAGCATTTT.

This clonotype has ten or more counts. CDR3 in DNA: TGCAGTGCTCTCCTGGACAGTAAGAGCTCCTACGAGCAGTACTTC. It codes for CSALLDSKSSYEQYF. This chain uses TRBV20-1 with TRBJ2-7; tentative D call: TRBD1 (6 bases). The CDR3 loop spans 15 amino acids. CDR1 and CDR2 from the germline V gene are DFQATT and SNEGSKA (reference sequence). Trimming pared 5 bases from V and 0 bases from J, leaving 17 bases between.

This clonotype has ten or more counts. CDR3 region: CASNSGATYNEQFF. The CDR3 DNA reads as TGTGCCAGCAATTCGGGGGCCACCTACAATGAGCAGTTCTTC. The V gene is TRBV6-1, the J gene TRBJ2-1, with D perhaps given as TRBD1 or TRBD2 (6 bases each). Trimming pared 7 bases from V and 2 bases from J, leaving 12 bases between. The CDR3 loop spans 14 amino acids. CDR1 is MNHNS, CDR2 SASEGT, per germline.

This clonotype was counted ten times or more. The chain carries TRBV20-1 and TRBJ1-6, with D perhaps TRBD1 (5 bases). The V gene's germline CDR1 is DFQATT and CDR2 SNEGSKA (reference sequence). The CDR3 sequence is 13 residues long. V lost 7 bases and J 7 bases, leaving 14 bases between the germline ends. The CDR3 region is CSVSSGNNSPLHF. The CDR3 coding sequence is TGCAGTGTTTCATCAGGGAACAATTCACCCCTCCACTTT.

This clonotype has a handful of counts. The V call is TRBV7-2, the J call TRBJ2-3; TRBD2 aligns across 14 bases. Unmatched junction bases numbered 5, after V lost 5 bases and J lost 7 bases. CDR1 and CDR2 (germline): SGHTA, FQGNSA. The CDR3 has 15 residues. CDR3 nucleotide sequence: TGTGCCAGCAGCCGGACTAGCGGGGGGCGAAATACGCAGTATTTT. Its protein product is CASSRTSGGRNTQYF.

This clonotype was found once. This may arise from a read error, as a much more abundant clone is one base away. The chain links TRBV2 to TRBJ1-1; TRBD1 matches at 7 bases. Per the germline V gene, CDR1 is SNHLY and CDR2 is FYNNEI. The CDR3 loop spans 14 amino acids. This CDR3 reads CASTDTGVNTEALF. The CDR3 bases are TGTGCCAGCACTGATACAGGGGTGAACACTGAAGCTTTATTT.

This clonotype came up many times. The chain recombines TRBV6-1 with TRBJ2-5; 7 nucleotides agree with TRBD2. Germline-derived CDR1 and CDR2 are MNHNS and SASEGT. V dropped 5 bases and J dropped 2; count of bases not matched to a gene: 8. The CDR3 contains 15 residues. CDR3 loop: CASSYLAGHQETQYF. CDR3 bases: TGTGCCAGCAGTTATTTAGCGGGCCATCAAGAGACCCAGTACTTC.

In this sample, this clonotype turned up many times. The rearrangement uses TRBV20-1 and TRBJ1-2; 8 bases line up with TRBD1. The CDR3 sequence is 11 residues long. The V and J ends lost 5 bases and 10 bases, in that order; junction bases with no gene match: 6. Germline loops: CDR1 DFQATT, CDR2 SNEGSKA (reference sequence). The CDR3 nucleotides are TGCAGTGCTTCCCGACAGGGGCCCTACACCTTC. This sequence encodes CSASRQGPYTF.

J is TRBJ2-1 and V is TRBV18; 7 bases fit TRBD1. V was pared by 1 base and J by 5 bases, with 5 bases of the junction left unmatched. This CDR3 has 15 residues. Germline V gene lookup returns CDR1 KGHSH and CDR2 LQKENI. Here the CDR3 reads CASSPHQGVNNEQFF. CDR3 coding DNA: TGTGCCAGCTCACCACACCAGGGGGTGAACAATGAGCAGTTCTTC.

This clonotype was seen many times. The V gene is TRBV4-1, the J gene TRBJ1-1; a weak D match, TRBD1 (6 bases). CDR3 length: 15 residues. With 7 bases removed from V and 4 bases from J, the gap between germline ends came to 19 bases. Per germline, CDR1 MGHRA and CDR2 YSYEKL. The CDR3 here is CASKSEVRGGTEAFF. Here the CDR3 DNA reads TGCGCCAGCAAATCCGAGGTTCGAGGGGGCACTGAAGCTTTCTTT.

The rearrangement links TRBV3-1 to TRBJ2-3, with D perhaps matching TRBD1 or TRBD2 (5 bases each). Per the germline V gene, CDR1 is LGHDT and CDR2 is YNNKEL (reference sequence). V was cut by 3 bases and J by 5 bases, with 15 bases left in between. The CDR3 is made up of 15 amino acids. The CDR3 region is CASSHDFTRGDTQYF. CDR3 DNA: TGTGCCAGCAGCCACGATTTCACTAGGGGAGATACGCAGTATTTT.

This clonotype was detected ten times or more. The V call is TRBV7-2, the J call TRBJ2-1, with TRBD2 matching over 9 bases. Germline loops: CDR1 SGHTA, CDR2 FQGNSA. This CDR3 is built from 17 residues. The V segment lost 0 bases and the J segment 1 base; nucleotides outside the gene matches: 4. CDR3 protein: CASSLARGGASYNEQFF. CDR3 sequence (DNA): TGTGCCAGCAGCTTAGCGCGCGGGGGGGCTTCCTACAATGAGCAGTTCTTC.

This rearrangement joins TRBV2 to TRBJ1-2; D unclear. V dropped 6 bases and J dropped 7 bases, with 15 bases sitting between them. Germline CDR1 and CDR2: SNHLY and FYNNEI. The CDR3 sequence is 13 residues long. The CDR3 loop is CASSSREAAGYTF. In DNA, the CDR3 is TGTGCCAGCAGCTCAAGGGAGGCGGCTGGCTACACCTTC. The whole variable domain, filled in from reference TRBV2 and TRBJ1-2, reads EPEVTQTPSHQVTQMGQEVILRCVPISNHLYFYWYRQILGQKVEFLVSFYNNEISEKSEIFDDQFSVERPDGSNFTLKIRSTKLEDSAMYFCASSSREAAGYTFGSGTRLTVV.

This clonotype came up a few times. The J gene is TRBJ2-7, the V gene TRBV7-9; D gene ambiguous. In germline, CDR1 is SEHNR, CDR2 FQNEAQ (reference sequence). The CDR3 loop spans 14 amino acids. With 5 bases removed from V and 0 bases from J, the gap between germline ends came to 11 bases. CDR3 bases: TGTGCCAGCAGCCCTGGATTTAGCTCCTACGAGCAGTACTTC. This codes for CASSPGFSSYEQYF.

Notes on this clonotype: This may stem from a read error, because a much larger clone lies one nucleotide away. The V gene is TRBV4-2, the J gene TRBJ2-2; 7 nucleotides align to TRBD2. CDR1 and CDR2 from the germline V gene are LGHNA and YNFKEQ. This CDR3 spans 16 amino acids. The CDR3: CASSQEDGRLTVELFF. As DNA, the CDR3 is TGTGCCAGCAGCCAAGAAGACGGGAGGCTGACCGTGGAGCTGTTTTTT.

As for this clonotype: A much larger clone sits a single nucleotide away, making a read error possible. The chain joins TRBV6-2 or TRBV6-3 to TRBJ2-3, with D perhaps matching TRBD2 (5 bases). The V end was cut by 11 bases, the J end by 1 base, with 16 bases between. Germline V gives CDR1 MNHEY, CDR2 SVGEGT. CDR3 length equals 14 residues. CDR3 protein: CASKAGSGTDTQYF. CDR3 in DNA: TGTGCCTCCAAGGCGGGCAGCGGCACAGATACGCAGTATTTT.